This T cell receptor beta chain was recorded in a study of shared clonotypes between healthy human individuals. This clone occurred many times. Genomic DNA came from about 92 million PBMCs in unsorted samples. Running of the assay took place at deep level. Replicate PCRs for unsorted PBMC used approximately 0.3 ug DNA (approximately 30,000 T cell genomes). Authors' data handling: Owing to the provision of junction-only sequences devoid of quality scores by immunoSEQ, filtering differed. Measured with immunoSEQ multiplex PCR; TCRdb has only the in-frame clones, and not every one. V and J calls and clone size are given by that table; D and trimming were obtained from the DNA. The table lists about 470,000 clones, 75% to 85% of them singletons. Germline CDR1 WNHNN, CDR2 SYGVQD (reference sequence). Trimming took 6 bases from V and 9 from J, leaving 15 bases between them. CDR3 length equals 13 residues.

The source material was PBMCs. The chain carries TRBV10-1 and TRBJ2-1, with TRBD1 as a possible D gene (5 bases). This sequence was found in a woman aged 40 to 50 in good health. Some clones in this sample may be carry-over from other donors' samples. Here the CDR3 reads CASSNRIYGEQFF. In nucleotides, the CDR3 is TGCGCCAGCAGCAACAGGATTTACGGTGAGCAGTTCTTC.